This entry lists 31 T cell receptor beta chains sequenced from one sample in a study of monozygotic twins with cystic fibrosis. Repertoires were generated with immunoSEQ multiplex PCR, while TCRdb's copy carries only in-frame clones and drops some. The table records about 35,000 clones, more than 60% of them present only once. What was sequenced was blood. These TCRs come from a girl aged 5-17 years with cystic fibrosis.

The chain couples TRBV5-4 to TRBJ2-2, with TRBD1 matching 8 bases. This CDR3 has 16 residues. V lost 2 bases, J lost 5 bases, and 8 bases stayed unmatched. Germline assignment: CDR1 SGHNT and CDR2 YYREEE (reference sequence). CDR3 DNA sequence: TGTGCCAGCAGCTTTTTAGGACAGGGTCGGACCGGGGAGCTGTTTTTT. Amino acids: CASSFLGQGRTGELFF.

The chain links TRBV29-1 to TRBJ1-1; perhaps TRBD1 as D (6 bases). In germline, CDR1 is SQVTM, CDR2 ANQGSEA. The CDR3 loop spans 12 amino acids. Trimming took off 5 bases at V and 3 bases at J, with 10 bases between the two ends. CDR3 loop: CSVQGQYTEAFF. In DNA form, the CDR3 reads TGCAGCGTTCAAGGACAGTACACTGAAGCTTTCTTT.

Written as DNA, the CDR3 is TGTGCCAGCTCACCGGGGACAGGGTTCACCACAGATACGCAGTATTTT. Translating gives CASSPGTGFTTDTQYF. This chain uses TRBV18 with TRBJ2-3; 9 bases map to TRBD1. The length of the CDR3 is 16 residues. With V trimmed by 3 bases and J by 2 bases, 6 bases remained unmatched. Looked up from germline, CDR1 is KGHSH and CDR2 is LQKENI.

This rearrangement joins TRBV18 to TRBJ2-2, with D perhaps matching TRBD2 (6 bases). The CDR3 is 15 amino acids. Germline values: CDR1 KGHSH, CDR2 LQKENI. The V end lost 3 bases, the J end lost 2 bases, and 10 bases lay between the germline ends. CDR3 sequence: CASSPGTPNTGELFF. CDR3 coding DNA: TGTGCCAGCTCACCTGGGACTCCTAACACCGGGGAGCTGTTTTTT.

The chain is built from TRBV7-2 and TRBJ2-1, with 14 positions matching TRBD2. With V trimmed by 5 bases and J by 5 bases, 5 bases remained unmatched. The CDR3 is 16 residues long. The germline V gene encodes CDR1 SGHTA and CDR2 FQGNSA. This CDR3 reads CASSQRLAGGDNEQFF. CDR3 bases: TGTGCCAGCAGCCAGAGACTAGCGGGAGGGGACAATGAGCAGTTCTTC. The full variable domain, in which reference TRBV7-2 and TRBJ2-1 provide the parts outside the CDR3, is GAGVSQSPSNKVTEKGKDVELRCDPISGHTALYWYRQSLGQGLEFLIYFQGNSAPDKSGLPSDRFSAERTGGSVSTLTIQRTQQEDSAVYLCASSQRLAGGDNEQFFGPGTRLTVL.

V usage is TRBV5-1 and J usage is TRBJ2-5; no clear D. Trimming took 0 bases from V and 5 from J, leaving 8 bases between them. Per germline, CDR1 SGHRS and CDR2 YFSETQ. The CDR3 sequence is 13 residues long. CDR3 amino acids: CASSLGVGETQYF. As DNA, the CDR3 is TGCGCCAGCAGCTTGGGGGTAGGGGAGACCCAGTACTTC.

The CDR3 region is CASSLKAIGSTDTQYF. CDR3 DNA sequence: TGTGCCAGCAGCTTAAAGGCTATTGGTAGCACAGATACGCAGTATTTT. The gene calls are TRBV7-8 and TRBJ2-3; no clear D gene. This CDR3 contains 16 residues. Trimming stripped 2 bases from V and 0 bases from J, with 12 bases between. Germline V gives CDR1 SGHVS, CDR2 FQNEAQ.

CDR3 sequence reads: CATSRDFGGYSNQPQHF. Here the CDR3 DNA reads TGTGCCACCAGCAGAGATTTCGGAGGGTACAGCAATCAGCCCCAGCATTTT. The chain couples TRBV15 to TRBJ1-5; no reliable D call. This CDR3 comprises 17 residues. V was cut by 0 bases and J by 1 base, with 13 bases left in between. Germline lookup yields CDR1 LNHNV and CDR2 YYDKDF (reference sequence). The full variable domain, in which reference TRBV15 and TRBJ1-5 provide the parts outside the CDR3, is DAMVIQNPRYQVTQFGKPVTLSCSQTLNHNVMYWYQQKSSQAPKLLFHYYDKDFNNEADTPDNFQSRRPNTSFCFLDIRSPGLGDTAMYLCATSRDFGGYSNQPQHFGDGTRLSIL.

The V gene is TRBV5-6, the J gene TRBJ2-1; 7 bases fit TRBD1. V gave up 7 bases and J gave up 4 bases; unmatched junction bases: 8. The CDR3 has 14 amino acids. Per the germline V gene, CDR1 is SGHDT and CDR2 is YYEEEE. DNA for the CDR3: TGTGCCAGCTCCGGACAGGAAGATTACAATGAGCAGTTCTTC. Protein: CASSGQEDYNEQFF.

This clone has more than one count but fewer than ten. CDR3 in amino acids: CSVAPLAGASYEQYF. The CDR3 nucleotides read TGCAGCGTTGCGCCTCTAGCGGGAGCCTCCTACGAGCAGTACTTC. The rearrangement uses TRBV29-1 and TRBJ2-7; 10 positions match TRBD2. The CDR3 length is 15 residues. The germline CDR1 and CDR2 sequences are SQVTM and ANQGSEA. With 4 bases clipped from V and 0 bases from J, the junction kept 6 bases outside the gene matches.

The sample holds a few counts of this clone. J is TRBJ1-1 and V is TRBV18; 7 nucleotides match TRBD1. From germline, CDR1 is KGHSH and CDR2 LQKENI. CDR3 length: 16 residues. V lost 3 bases, J lost 0 bases, and 7 bases stayed unmatched. The CDR3 nucleotides read TGTGCCAGCTCACCCAAGAGGACAGGCCTGAACACTGAAGCTTTCTTT. Residues: CASSPKRTGLNTEAFF.

The chain is built from TRBV11-2 and TRBJ2-7; no definite D call. The V gene's germline CDR1 is SGHAT and CDR2 FQNNGV. The CDR3 covers 14 residues. Trimming removed 3 bases from V and 0 bases from J, with 9 bases in between. The CDR3 region has the DNA TGTGCCAGCAGCTTTGTAGGGTCCTCCTACGAGCAGTACTTC. Protein: CASSFVGSSYEQYF.

Here the CDR3 reads CSVGGQGGKQFF. CDR3 nucleotide sequence: TGCAGCGTTGGGGGGCAGGGAGGGAAGCAGTTCTTC. V and J are TRBV29-1 and TRBJ2-1; D may be TRBD2 (7 bases). V dropped 4 bases and J dropped 11 bases, with 15 bases sitting between them. CDR1 and CDR2 (germline): SQVTM, ANQGSEA. The CDR3 covers 12 residues.

This clone was counted a single time. The V gene is TRBV27, the J gene TRBJ1-2; the match to TRBD1 covers 7 bases. The CDR3 contains 13 residues. The ends lost 5 bases at V and 5 bases at J; junction bases unmatched: 5. CDR1 is MNHEY and CDR2 is SMNVEV in the germline V gene (reference sequence). CDR3 sequence (DNA): TGTGCCAGCAGTCCCGACAGGGCTTATGGCTACACCTTC. Translated: CASSPDRAYGYTF.

This chain links TRBV20-1 with TRBJ2-5; no firm D call. The ends were cut back, 3 bases at V and 1 base at J, with 3 bases in the middle. The V gene's germline CDR1 is DFQATT and CDR2 SNEGSKA (reference sequence). This CDR3 is built from 11 residues. The CDR3 here is CSASPQETQYF. DNA of the CDR3: TGCAGTGCTAGCCCCCAAGAGACCCAGTACTTC.

The chain links TRBV9 to TRBJ2-1; the D is unclear. The germline V and J ends were trimmed by 0 bases and 2 bases, with 0 bases remaining between them. The germline V gene encodes CDR1 SGDLS and CDR2 YYNGEE. The CDR3 has 12 amino acids. DNA for the CDR3: TGTGCCAGCAGCGTAGCCTACAATGAGCAGTTCTTC. Its protein product is CASSVAYNEQFF. Using reference TRBV9 and TRBJ2-1 for the parts outside the CDR3, the full variable domain is DSGVTQTPKHLITATGQRVTLRCSPRSGDLSVYWYQQSLDQGLQFLIQYYNGEERAKGNILERFSAQQFPDLHSELNLSSLELGDSALYFCASSVAYNEQFFGPGTRLTVL.

The chain is built from TRBV5-1 and TRBJ1-1, with D perhaps TRBD1 (5 bases). Germline CDR1 is SGHRS and CDR2 is YFSETQ. Between the trimmed V and J ends, which lost 0 bases and 4 bases, there was a span of 7 bases. The CDR3 has 13 residues. The CDR3, as DNA: TGCGCCAGCAGCTTGGAGGGGTCCACTGAAGCTTTCTTT. This translates into CASSLEGSTEAFF.

The chain recombines TRBV15 with TRBJ2-1; 7 nucleotides line up with TRBD2. This CDR3 is 17 amino acids long. V lost 3 bases to trimming and J lost 12 bases; unmatched junction nucleotides: 20. Germline V gene sequence: CDR1 LNHNV, CDR2 YYDKDF (reference sequence). The CDR3 spells CATSSSSGAVNVVRQFF. The CDR3 DNA reads TGTGCCACCAGCAGCTCTAGCGGCGCTGTTAATGTGGTTCGGCAGTTCTTC.

This clone was found a few times. CDR3 region: CASSRGPVNEKLFF. The CDR3 nucleotides read TGCGCCAGCAGCCGCGGGCCGGTTAATGAAAAACTGTTTTTT. The chain links TRBV4-1 to TRBJ1-4; no firm D call. Germline values: CDR1 MGHRA, CDR2 YSYEKL. The CDR3 is 14 residues long. With 4 bases removed from V and 4 bases from J, the gap between germline ends came to 10 bases.

This clone was counted only a few times. J is TRBJ1-2 and V is TRBV27; 9 bases line up with TRBD1. In germline, CDR1 is MNHEY, CDR2 SMNVEV (reference sequence). V trimming: 5 bases; J trimming: 3 bases; junction bases outside the gene matches: 4. The CDR3 loop spans 14 amino acids. CDR3 bases: TGTGCCAGCAGTCTGGGACAGGGAGACTATGGCTACACCTTC. This codes for CASSLGQGDYGYTF.

The chain joins TRBV28 to TRBJ1-2; possible D gene TRBD1, 6 bases. Germline V lookup: CDR1 MDHEN, CDR2 SYDVKM. The CDR3 has 16 residues. Trimming removed 4 bases from V and 4 bases from J, with 19 bases in between. The CDR3 protein is CASSSSYRVWGYGYTF. Here the CDR3 DNA reads TGTGCCAGCAGTTCCTCGTACAGGGTTTGGGGCTATGGCTACACCTTC.

The V and J genes are TRBV7-2 and TRBJ1-1; TRBD1 matches at 8 bases. Per germline, CDR1 SGHTA and CDR2 FQGNSA. This CDR3 is 16 amino acids long. The V segment lost 1 base and the J segment 0 bases; nucleotides outside the gene matches: 4. The CDR3 reads CASSLGTGPMNTEAFF. The DNA for the CDR3 is TGTGCCAGCAGCTTAGGGACAGGGCCTATGAACACTGAAGCTTTCTTT.

The genes are TRBV6-6 and TRBJ1-2, with D uncertain. Germline assignment: CDR1 MNHNY and CDR2 SVGAGI (reference sequence). This CDR3 contains 12 residues. Between the trimmed V and J ends, which lost 6 bases and 3 bases, there was a span of 8 bases. For the CDR3, the DNA is TGTGCCAGCAGGGCGGAGGACTATGGCTACACCTTC. This translates into CASRAEDYGYTF.

This clone has a handful of counts. The rearrangement links TRBV7-2 to TRBJ1-2; tentative D call: TRBD1 (6 bases). Per the germline V gene, CDR1 is SGHTA and CDR2 is FQGNSA. There are 13 residues in the CDR3. Deletions cut 5 bases from V and 4 bases from J, with 11 bases between. This chain's CDR3 is CASSRQVGYGYTF. For the CDR3, the DNA is TGTGCCAGCAGCCGACAGGTTGGCTATGGCTACACCTTC.

The CDR3 loop is CASSLGRRQGTPKNTEAFF. CDR3 bases: TGTGCCAGCAGCTTGGGGAGGCGGCAGGGGACTCCCAAGAACACTGAAGCTTTCTTT. V is TRBV5-4 and J is TRBJ1-1; weak D call: TRBD1 (6 bases). The V end lost 0 bases, the J end lost 1 base, and 22 bases lay between the germline ends. Per the germline V gene, CDR1 is SGHNT and CDR2 is YYREEE (reference sequence). CDR3 length equals 19 residues.

This sequence joins TRBV29-1 and TRBJ1-5, with a possible D match to TRBD1 (5 bases). CDR3 length equals 12 residues. The V end was cut by 6 bases, the J end by 3 bases, with 9 bases between. Germline CDR1 reads SQVTM; CDR2 reads ANQGSEA. Here the CDR3 reads CSVRDANQPQHF. The CDR3 DNA is TGCAGCGTCCGGGACGCCAATCAGCCCCAGCATTTT.

This clone is a singleton in its sample. J is TRBJ1-5 and V is TRBV19; TRBD1 matches 7 bases. This CDR3 region has 16 residues. V dropped 4 bases and J dropped 2; count of bases not matched to a gene: 8. Germline V lookup: CDR1 LNHDA, CDR2 SQIVND (reference sequence). CDR3: CASSTGTGVRNQPQHF. The CDR3 nucleotides read TGTGCCAGTAGTACGGGAACAGGGGTCCGCAATCAGCCCCAGCATTTT.

This chain uses TRBV29-1 with TRBJ1-2, with 8 bases lining up with TRBD1. V shed 4 bases and J 4 bases; nucleotides not matched to a gene: 26. Germline V gene sequence: CDR1 SQVTM, CDR2 ANQGSEA. This CDR3 region has 20 residues. The CDR3 region is CSVVVPPVSGQEGSSYGYTF. The CDR3 nucleotides are TGCAGCGTTGTTGTTCCTCCCGTTTCGGGACAGGAGGGTAGTAGCTATGGCTACACCTTC.

The CDR3 DNA is TGTGCCAGTAGTACCCCCAAATGGGGGAGGGACAATGAGCAGTTCTTC. Translated, it gives CASSTPKWGRDNEQFF. This chain joins TRBV19 and TRBJ2-1, with 7 bases lining up with TRBD2. Germline V CDR1 and CDR2: LNHDA, SQIVND (reference sequence). CDR3 length: 16 residues. The trim removed 4 bases at V and 5 bases at J, leaving 11 bases unmatched.

The V call is TRBV19, the J call TRBJ1-1; tentative D call: TRBD1 (5 bases). CDR1 is LNHDA, CDR2 SQIVND, per germline (reference sequence). V lost 5 bases and J 6 bases, leaving 22 bases between the germline ends. This CDR3 comprises 16 residues. The CDR3 sequence is CASSEGLPSLNPEAFF. For the CDR3, the DNA is TGTGCCAGTAGTGAGGGGCTACCAAGCCTAAACCCTGAAGCTTTCTTT.

The V gene is TRBV10-1, the J gene TRBJ2-1; the match to TRBD2 covers 9 bases. V was clipped by 4 bases and J by 7 bases; unmatched bases: 11. Germline V gives CDR1 WNHNN, CDR2 SYGVQD (reference sequence). The CDR3 covers 16 residues. The CDR3 sequence: CASSGRASGRLNEQFF. The CDR3 region has the DNA TGCGCCAGCAGTGGACGGGCAAGCGGGAGGCTAAATGAGCAGTTCTTC.